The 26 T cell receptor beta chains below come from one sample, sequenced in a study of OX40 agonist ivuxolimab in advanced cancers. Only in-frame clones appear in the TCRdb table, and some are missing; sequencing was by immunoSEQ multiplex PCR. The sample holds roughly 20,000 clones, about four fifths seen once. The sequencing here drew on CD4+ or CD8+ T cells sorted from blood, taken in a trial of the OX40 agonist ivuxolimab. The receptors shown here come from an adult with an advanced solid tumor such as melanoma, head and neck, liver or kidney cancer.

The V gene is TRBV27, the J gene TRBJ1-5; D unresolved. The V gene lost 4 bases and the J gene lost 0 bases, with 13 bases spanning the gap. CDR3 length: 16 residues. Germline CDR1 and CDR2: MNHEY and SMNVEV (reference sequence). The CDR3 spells CASSSRGYYSNQPQHF. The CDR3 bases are TGTGCCAGCAGTTCCCGCGGGTACTATAGCAATCAGCCCCAGCATTTT.

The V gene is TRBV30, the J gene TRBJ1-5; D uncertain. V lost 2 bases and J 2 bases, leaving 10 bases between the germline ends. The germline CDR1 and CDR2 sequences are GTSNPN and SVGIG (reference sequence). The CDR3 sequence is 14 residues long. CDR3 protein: CAWSFRGGNQPQHF. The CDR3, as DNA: TGTGCCTGGAGTTTCCGGGGAGGCAATCAGCCCCAGCATTTT.

In DNA form, the CDR3 reads TGTGCCAGCAGCTTGTGGGGACTAGCGATTAACAATGAGCAGTTCTTC. It translates to CASSLWGLAINNEQFF. The chain joins TRBV11-2 to TRBJ2-1; 10 bases are a match to TRBD2. The V segment lost 3 bases and the J segment 5 bases; nucleotides outside the gene matches: 7. The CDR3 has 16 amino acids. Per germline, CDR1 SGHAT and CDR2 FQNNGV.

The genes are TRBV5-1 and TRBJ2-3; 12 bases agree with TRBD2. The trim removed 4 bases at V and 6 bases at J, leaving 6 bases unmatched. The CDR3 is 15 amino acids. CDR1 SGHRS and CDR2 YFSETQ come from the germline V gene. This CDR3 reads CASSLLAGGRDTQYF. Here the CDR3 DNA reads TGCGCCAGCAGCCTACTAGCGGGGGGCCGGGATACGCAGTATTTT. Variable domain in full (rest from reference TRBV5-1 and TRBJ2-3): KAGVTQTPRYLIKTRGQQVTLSCSPISGHRSVSWYQQTPGQGLQFLFEYFSETQRNKGNFPGRFSGRQFSNSRSEMNVSTLELGDSALYLCASSLLAGGRDTQYFGPGTRLTVL.

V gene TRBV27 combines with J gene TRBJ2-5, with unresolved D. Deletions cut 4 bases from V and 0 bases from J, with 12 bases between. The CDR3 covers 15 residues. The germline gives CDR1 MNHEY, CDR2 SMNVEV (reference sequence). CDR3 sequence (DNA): TGTGCCAGCAGTTACACCCCAGAGTACCAAGAGACCCAGTACTTC. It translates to CASSYTPEYQETQYF.

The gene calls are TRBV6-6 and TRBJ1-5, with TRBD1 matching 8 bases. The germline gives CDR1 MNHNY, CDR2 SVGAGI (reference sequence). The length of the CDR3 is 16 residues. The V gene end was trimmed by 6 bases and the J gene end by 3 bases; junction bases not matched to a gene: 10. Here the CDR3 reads CASSARDRSINQPQHF. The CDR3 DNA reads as TGTGCCAGCAGCGCCCGGGACAGGTCGATCAATCAGCCCCAGCATTTT.

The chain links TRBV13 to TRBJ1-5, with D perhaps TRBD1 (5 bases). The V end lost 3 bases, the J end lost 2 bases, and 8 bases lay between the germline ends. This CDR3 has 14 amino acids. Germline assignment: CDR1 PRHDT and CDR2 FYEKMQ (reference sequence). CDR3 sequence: CASSFKGGNQPQHF. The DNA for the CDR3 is TGTGCCAGCAGCTTCAAAGGGGGCAATCAGCCCCAGCATTTT.

CDR3 DNA: TGTGCCAGCAGTCCGACGGACAGGGATGCTTTAATGAACCCGGCTTTTTACGAGCAGTACTTC. This encodes CASSPTDRDALMNPAFYEQYF. The chain recombines TRBV27 with TRBJ2-7, with 8 bases that match TRBD1. The CDR3 length is 21 residues. Germline V gene lookup returns CDR1 MNHEY and CDR2 SMNVEV (reference sequence). The trim removed 5 bases at V and 4 bases at J, leaving 28 bases unmatched.

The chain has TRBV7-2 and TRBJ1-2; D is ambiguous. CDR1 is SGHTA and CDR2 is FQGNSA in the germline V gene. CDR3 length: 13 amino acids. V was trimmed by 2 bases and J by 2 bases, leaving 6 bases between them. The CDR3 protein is CASSLTANYGYTF. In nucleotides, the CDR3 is TGTGCCAGCAGCTTAACAGCCAACTATGGCTACACCTTC.

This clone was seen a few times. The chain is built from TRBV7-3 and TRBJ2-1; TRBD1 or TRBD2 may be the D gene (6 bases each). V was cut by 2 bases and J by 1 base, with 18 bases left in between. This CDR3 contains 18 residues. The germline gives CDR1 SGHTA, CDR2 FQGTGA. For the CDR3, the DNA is TGTGCCAGCAGCTTATTTGGGGGGCGGAACCCTTCCTACAATGAGCAGTTCTTC. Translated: CASSLFGGRNPSYNEQFF.

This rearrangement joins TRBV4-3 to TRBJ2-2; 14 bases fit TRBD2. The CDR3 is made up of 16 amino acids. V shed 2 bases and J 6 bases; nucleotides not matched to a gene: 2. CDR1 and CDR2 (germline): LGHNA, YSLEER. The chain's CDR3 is CASSQPGLAGAGELFF. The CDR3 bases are TGCGCCAGCAGCCAACCGGGACTAGCGGGAGCCGGGGAGCTGTTTTTT.

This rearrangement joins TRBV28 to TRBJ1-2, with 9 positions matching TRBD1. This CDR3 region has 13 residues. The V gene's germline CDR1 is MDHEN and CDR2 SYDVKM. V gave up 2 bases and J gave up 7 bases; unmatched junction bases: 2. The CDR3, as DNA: TGTGCCAGCAGTTTAGGGACAGGGAGTGGCTACACCTTC. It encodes CASSLGTGSGYTF.

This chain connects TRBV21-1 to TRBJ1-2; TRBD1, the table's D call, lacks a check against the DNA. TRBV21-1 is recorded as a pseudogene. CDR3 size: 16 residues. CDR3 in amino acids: CASSKSQVRANYGYTF. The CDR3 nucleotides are TGTGCCAGCAGCAAAAGTCAGGTTCGAGCTAACTATGGCTACACCTTC.

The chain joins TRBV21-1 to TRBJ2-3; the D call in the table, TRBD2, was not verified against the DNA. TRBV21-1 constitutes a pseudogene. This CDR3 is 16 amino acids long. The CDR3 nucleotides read TGTGCCAGCAACAGATCTAGCGGCTTGATCACAGATACGCAGTATTTT. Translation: CASNRSSGLITDTQYF.

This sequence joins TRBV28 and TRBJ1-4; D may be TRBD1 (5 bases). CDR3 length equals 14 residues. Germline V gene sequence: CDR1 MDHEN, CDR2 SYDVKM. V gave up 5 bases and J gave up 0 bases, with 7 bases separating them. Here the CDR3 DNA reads TGTGCCAGCAGTGGGACTTCAACTAATGAAAAACTGTTTTTT. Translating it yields CASSGTSTNEKLFF.

The CDR3 sequence: CASSIHRGPEQYF. For the CDR3, the DNA is TGTGCCAGTAGTATTCACAGGGGCCCCGAGCAGTACTTC. J is TRBJ2-7 and V is TRBV19, with 7 bases lining up with TRBD1. Germline CDR1 and CDR2: LNHDA and SQIVND (reference sequence). V lost 3 bases, J lost 6 bases, and 5 bases stayed unmatched. The CDR3 covers 13 residues.

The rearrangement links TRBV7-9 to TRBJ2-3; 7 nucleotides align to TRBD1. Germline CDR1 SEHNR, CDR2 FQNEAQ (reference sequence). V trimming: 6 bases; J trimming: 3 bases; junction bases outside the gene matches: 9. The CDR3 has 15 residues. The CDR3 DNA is TGTGCCAGCAGTTCGACCGACAGGGAAACAGATACGCAGTATTTT. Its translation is CASSSTDRETDTQYF.

The chain's CDR3 is CASSLVGIQQETQYF. CDR3 DNA sequence: TGTGCCAGCAGTTTAGTCGGCATTCAACAGGAGACCCAGTACTTC. This rearrangement joins TRBV28 to TRBJ2-5, with D uncertain. The germline gives CDR1 MDHEN, CDR2 SYDVKM. Trimming stripped 2 bases from V and 5 bases from J, with 15 bases between. The CDR3 extends over 15 amino acids.

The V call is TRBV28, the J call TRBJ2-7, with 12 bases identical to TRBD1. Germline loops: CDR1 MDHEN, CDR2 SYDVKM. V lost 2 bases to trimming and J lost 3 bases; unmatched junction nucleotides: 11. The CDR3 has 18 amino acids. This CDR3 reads CASSLPSSGTGGHYEQYF. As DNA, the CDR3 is TGTGCCAGCAGTTTACCCTCATCCGGGACAGGGGGCCACTACGAGCAGTACTTC.

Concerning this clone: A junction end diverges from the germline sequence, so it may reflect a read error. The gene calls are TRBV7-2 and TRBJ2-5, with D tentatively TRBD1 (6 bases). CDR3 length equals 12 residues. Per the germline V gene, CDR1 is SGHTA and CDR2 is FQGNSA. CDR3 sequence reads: CASSYNRDTLYF. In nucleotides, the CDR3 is TGTGCCAGCAGCTACAACCGGGACACCCTGTACTTC.

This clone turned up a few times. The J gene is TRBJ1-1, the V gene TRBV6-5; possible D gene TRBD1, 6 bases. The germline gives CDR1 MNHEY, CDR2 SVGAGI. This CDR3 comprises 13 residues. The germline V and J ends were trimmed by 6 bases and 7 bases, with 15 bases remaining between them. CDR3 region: CASSLRGDLEAFF. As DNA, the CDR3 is TGTGCCAGCAGCCTCAGGGGTGATCTTGAAGCTTTCTTT.

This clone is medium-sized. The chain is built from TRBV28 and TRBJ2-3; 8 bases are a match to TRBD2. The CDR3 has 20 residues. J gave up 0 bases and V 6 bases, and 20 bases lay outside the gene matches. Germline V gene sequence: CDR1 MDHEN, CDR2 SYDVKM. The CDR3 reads CASSPPSGLLADKSTDTQYF. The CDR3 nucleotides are TGTGCCAGCAGCCCACCGTCCGGTTTACTAGCGGACAAAAGCACAGATACGCAGTATTTT.

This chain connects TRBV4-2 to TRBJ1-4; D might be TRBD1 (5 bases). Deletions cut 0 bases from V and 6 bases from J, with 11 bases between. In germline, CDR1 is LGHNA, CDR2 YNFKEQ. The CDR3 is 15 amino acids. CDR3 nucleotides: TGTGCCAGCAGCCAAGAGGCAGGGACGGATGAAAAACTGTTTTTT. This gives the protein CASSQEAGTDEKLFF.

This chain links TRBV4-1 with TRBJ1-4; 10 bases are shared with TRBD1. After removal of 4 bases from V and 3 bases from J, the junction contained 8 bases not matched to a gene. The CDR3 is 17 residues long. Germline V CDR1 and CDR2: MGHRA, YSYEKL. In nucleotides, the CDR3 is TGCGCCAGCAGCCCTGTAGGACAGGGGGTATCTAATGAAAAACTGTTTTTT. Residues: CASSPVGQGVSNEKLFF.

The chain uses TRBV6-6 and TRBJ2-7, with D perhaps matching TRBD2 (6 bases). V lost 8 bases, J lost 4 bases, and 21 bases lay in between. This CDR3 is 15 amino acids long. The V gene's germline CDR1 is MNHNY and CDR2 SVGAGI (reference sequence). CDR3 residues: CASGGRGTELYEQYF. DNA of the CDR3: TGTGCCAGCGGGGGACGGGGGACTGAATTGTACGAGCAGTACTTC.

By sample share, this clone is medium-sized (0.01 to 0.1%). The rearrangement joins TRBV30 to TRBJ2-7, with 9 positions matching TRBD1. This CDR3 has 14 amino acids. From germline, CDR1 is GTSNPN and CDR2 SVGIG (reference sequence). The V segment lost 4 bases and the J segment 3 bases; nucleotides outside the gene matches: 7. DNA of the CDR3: TGTGCCTGGATCCGGGACAGGGATGTCTACGAGCAGTACTTC. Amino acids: CAWIRDRDVYEQYF. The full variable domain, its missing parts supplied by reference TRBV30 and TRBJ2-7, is SQTIHQWPATLVQPVGSPLSLECTVEGTSNPNLYWYRQAAGRGLQLLFYSVGIGQISSEVPQNLSASRPQDRQFILSSKKLLLSDSGFYLCAWIRDRDVYEQYFGPGTRLTVT.